This T cell receptor beta chain was captured by sequencing in a study of blood T cells in healthy people across ages. General study points: Changes in expanded clonotypes were possibly confounded, as the CMV status of donors was unknown. Long-lived donors had more naive CD4+ cells and higher diversity than aged donors.

The study drew donors from healthy Caucasian individuals in Russia aged roughly 6 to 90. Through a sample-barcoded 5' primer and a J-beta primer mix, a second PCR was run for roughly 6 to 11 cycles. Every sample gave at least 2.5 million paired-end reads containing CDR3. TCRdb analysed the 5' RACE reads with MiXCR anew, one entry per CDR3 protein. Of hundreds of thousands of distinct CDR3 sequences listed, 49% are singletons. V lost 2 bases and J 2 bases, leaving 11 bases between the germline ends. Germline assignment: CDR1 DFQATT and CDR2 SNEGSKA (reference sequence). The length of the CDR3 is 14 residues. This clonotype was seen only once. Its matching antigen is unknown.

Sequencing was carried out using blood. The clonotype comes from a woman aged 55-70 years in good health. The rearrangement links TRBV20-1 to TRBJ2-3, with a weak D call TRBD2 (6 bases). For the CDR3, the DNA is TGCAGTGCTAGATCTGGGCGGGACACAGATACGCAGTATTTT. This translates into CSARSGRDTDTQYF.